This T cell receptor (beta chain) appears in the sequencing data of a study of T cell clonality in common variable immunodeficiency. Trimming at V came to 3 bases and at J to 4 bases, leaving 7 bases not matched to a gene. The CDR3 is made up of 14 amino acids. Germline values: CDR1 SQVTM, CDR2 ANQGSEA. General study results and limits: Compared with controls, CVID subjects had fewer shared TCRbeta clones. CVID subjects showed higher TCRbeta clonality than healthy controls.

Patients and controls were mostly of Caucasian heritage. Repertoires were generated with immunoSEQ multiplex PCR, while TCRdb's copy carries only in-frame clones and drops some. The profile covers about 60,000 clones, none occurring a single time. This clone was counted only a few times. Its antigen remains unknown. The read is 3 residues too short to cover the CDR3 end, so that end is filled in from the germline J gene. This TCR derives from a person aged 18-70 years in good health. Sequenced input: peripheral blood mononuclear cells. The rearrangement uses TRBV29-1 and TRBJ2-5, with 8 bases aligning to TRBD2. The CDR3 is CSVDGREAGETQYF. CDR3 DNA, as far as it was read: TGCAGCGTTGACGGGCGGGAGGCCGGAGAGACC.